Shown below are 27 T cell receptor beta chains from a single sample sequenced in a study of OX40 agonist ivuxolimab in advanced cancers. Measured with immunoSEQ multiplex PCR; TCRdb has only the in-frame clones, and not every one. Here the sample spans tens of thousands of clones, over 75% being singletons. Sample: CD4+ or CD8+ T cells sorted from blood, taken in a trial of the OX40 agonist ivuxolimab. Receptors were obtained from an adult with an advanced solid tumor such as melanoma, head and neck, liver or kidney cancer.

The chain has TRBV7-2 and TRBJ2-1, with 13 bases lining up with TRBD2. From germline, CDR1 is SGHTA and CDR2 FQGNSA. This CDR3 contains 18 residues. The J segment lost 8 bases and the V segment lost 5 bases, leaving 15 bases of the junction unmatched. The CDR3: CASSGIHGLAGVNDEQFF. For the CDR3, the DNA is TGTGCCAGCAGCGGTATACATGGACTAGCGGGGGTTAATGATGAGCAGTTCTTC.

This clone was counted a single time. The rearrangement uses TRBV10-3 and TRBJ2-1; possible D gene TRBD1, 6 bases. The CDR3 has 15 amino acids. The ends were cut back, 8 bases at V and 5 bases at J, with 19 bases in the middle. In germline, CDR1 is ENHRY, CDR2 SYGVKD. This CDR3 reads CAIRSWGLSNNEQFF. In DNA form, the CDR3 reads TGTGCCATCCGTTCTTGGGGGCTATCTAACAATGAGCAGTTCTTC.

The V gene is TRBV27, the J gene TRBJ1-5, with a tentative D call TRBD1 (6 bases). From germline, CDR1 is MNHEY and CDR2 SMNVEV (reference sequence). V dropped 6 bases and J dropped 0 bases, with 12 bases sitting between them. The CDR3 spans 15 residues. The chain's CDR3 is CASRSGDRSNQPQHF. The CDR3 nucleotides read TGTGCCAGCAGATCAGGGGACCGTAGCAATCAGCCCCAGCATTTT.

This clone was detected once. The chain has TRBV7-2 and TRBJ2-7, with 8 bases fitting TRBD1. This CDR3 region has 16 residues. Germline assignment: CDR1 SGHTA and CDR2 FQGNSA. V was pared by 5 bases and J by 7 bases, with 16 bases of the junction left unmatched. This chain's CDR3 is CASSPESGQGQREQYF. CDR3 DNA sequence: TGTGCCAGCAGCCCAGAAAGTGGACAGGGCCAGAGGGAGCAGTACTTC.

The chain combines TRBV5-1 with TRBJ1-2; unclear D gene. Germline V gene lookup returns CDR1 SGHRS and CDR2 YFSETQ. The V gene lost 0 bases and the J gene lost 2 bases, with 5 bases spanning the gap. The CDR3 is 13 residues long. DNA of the CDR3: TGCGCCAGCAGCTTGGGGAAGAACTATGGCTACACCTTC. Its translation: CASSLGKNYGYTF. Based on the CDR3 plus reference TRBV5-1 and TRBJ1-2, the full variable domain is KAGVTQTPRYLIKTRGQQVTLSCSPISGHRSVSWYQQTPGQGLQFLFEYFSETQRNKGNFPGRFSGRQFSNSRSEMNVSTLELGDSALYLCASSLGKNYGYTFGSGTRLTVV.

V usage is TRBV11-3 and J usage is TRBJ1-6, with TRBD1 identical over 8 bases. The CDR3 is 15 residues long. Germline V gives CDR1 SGHNT, CDR2 YENEEA. The V segment lost 4 bases and the J segment 9 bases; nucleotides outside the gene matches: 8. The CDR3 protein is CASSSDTGGASPLHF. The CDR3 DNA is TGTGCCAGCAGCTCGGACACAGGGGGTGCTTCACCCCTCCACTTT.

The chain is built from TRBV5-1 and TRBJ2-5; 12 bases fit TRBD2. The germline V gene has CDR1 SGHRS and CDR2 YFSETQ. The CDR3 runs 16 residues. After removal of 1 base from V and 4 bases from J, the junction contained 5 bases not matched to a gene. The CDR3 is CASSLQTSGGRETQYF. The CDR3, as DNA: TGCGCCAGCAGCTTGCAAACTAGCGGGGGGCGAGAGACCCAGTACTTC.

V gene TRBV10-2 combines with J gene TRBJ2-7, with 8 positions matching TRBD2. There are 16 residues in the CDR3. Looked up from germline, CDR1 is WSHSY and CDR2 is SAAADI. Germline trimming cut 4 bases from V and 2 bases from J; bases unmatched to any gene: 10. In DNA, the CDR3 is TGCGCCAGCAGTGTGAGCGGGGGCCTCGCCCCCTACGAGCAGTACTTC. Its protein product is CASSVSGGLAPYEQYF.

The chain joins TRBV7-9 to TRBJ2-1; no firm D call. V dropped 5 bases and J dropped 11 bases, with 16 bases sitting between them. In germline, CDR1 is SEHNR, CDR2 FQNEAQ (reference sequence). This CDR3 region has 13 residues. The CDR3 here is CASSQPKTTKQFF. CDR3 nucleotide sequence: TGTGCCAGCAGCCAACCTAAGACCACCAAGCAGTTCTTC.

This sequence joins TRBV7-2 and TRBJ2-2; D is possibly TRBD2 (5 bases). The CDR3 totals 16 residues. V was cut by 1 base and J by 5 bases, with 14 bases left in between. CDR1 and CDR2 (germline): SGHTA, FQGNSA. The CDR3 here is CASSLVSGLGTGELFF. In nucleotides, the CDR3 is TGTGCCAGCAGCTTAGTTTCAGGACTCGGAACCGGGGAGCTGTTTTTT.

This clone was seen more than once but under ten times. The V gene is TRBV6-1, the J gene TRBJ1-5; D gene uncertain. This CDR3 is 13 amino acids long. V gave up 1 base and J gave up 7 bases, with 8 bases separating them. Looked up from germline, CDR1 is MNHNS and CDR2 is SASEGT. CDR3 amino acids: CASSEVTRQPQHF. CDR3 coding DNA: TGTGCCAGCAGTGAAGTGACACGGCAGCCCCAGCATTTT.

This chain connects TRBV2 to TRBJ2-1; D gene ambiguous. This CDR3 has 17 residues. Germline V gives CDR1 SNHLY, CDR2 FYNNEI. V was cut by 7 bases and J by 0 bases, with 19 bases left in between. In nucleotides, the CDR3 is TGTGCCAGCATGAGTCGATCACTCCTCAGCTCCTACAATGAGCAGTTCTTC. This gives the protein CASMSRSLLSSYNEQFF.

The chain has TRBV10-3 and TRBJ2-7, with 7 bases matching TRBD1. J lost 6 bases, V lost 5 bases, and 7 bases had no gene match. Per germline, CDR1 ENHRY and CDR2 SYGVKD. The CDR3 has 13 residues. The CDR3 region has the DNA TGTGCCATCAGTCTTGGGACAGAAGCCGAGCAGTACTTC. Its protein is CAISLGTEAEQYF.

The J gene is TRBJ2-2, the V gene TRBV7-9; D possibly corresponds to TRBD2 (6 bases). There are 18 residues in the CDR3. The V end lost 5 bases, the J end lost 0 bases, and 19 bases lay between the germline ends. Germline lookup yields CDR1 SEHNR and CDR2 FQNEAQ (reference sequence). Written as DNA, the CDR3 is TGTGCCAGCAGCCTTCGCGCGGGGCCCCTGACGAACACCGGGGAGCTGTTTTTT. Translated, it gives CASSLRAGPLTNTGELFF.

CDR3: CASSSKGGDRNEKLFF. The CDR3 DNA reads TGTGCCAGCAGTTCTAAGGGGGGGGACAGGAATGAAAAACTGTTTTTT. The J gene is TRBJ1-4, the V gene TRBV11-2; 8 bases line up with TRBD1. The CDR3 runs to 16 residues. V shed 6 bases and J 5 bases; nucleotides not matched to a gene: 11. In germline, CDR1 is SGHAT, CDR2 FQNNGV. Full variable domain (missing parts from reference TRBV11-2 and TRBJ1-4): EAGVAQSPRYKIIEKRQSVAFWCNPISGHATLYWYQQILGQGPKLLIQFQNNGVVDDSQLPKDRFSAERLKGVDSTLKIQPAKLEDSAVYLCASSSKGGDRNEKLFFGSGTQLSVL.

V is TRBV5-3 and J is TRBJ1-2, with D perhaps matching TRBD1 (6 bases). TRBV5-3 is an ORF, with its function uncertain. With 8 bases removed from V and 4 bases from J, the gap between germline ends came to 21 bases. The CDR3 loop spans 15 amino acids. CDR3 in DNA: TGTGCCAGCAGCCCTTGGGACACTGCTGGCTATGGCTACACCTTC. This codes for CASSPWDTAGYGYTF.

This rearrangement joins TRBV6-1 to TRBJ2-7, with D possibly being TRBD2 (5 bases). The V gene lost 4 bases and the J gene lost 2 bases, with 18 bases spanning the gap. This CDR3 is 16 amino acids long. Germline V gene sequence: CDR1 MNHNS, CDR2 SASEGT. This CDR3 is CASSGPGGSVAYEQYF. CDR3 in DNA: TGTGCCAGCAGTGGACCCGGAGGCTCTGTGGCCTACGAGCAGTACTTC.

The CDR3, as DNA: TGTGCCAGCAGCTTCGAGCGGGGCTACGAGCAGTACTTC. It specifies CASSFERGYEQYF. V usage is TRBV7-2 and J usage is TRBJ2-7; 7 bases match TRBD2. CDR3 size: 13 residues. The V segment lost 3 bases and the J segment 3 bases; nucleotides outside the gene matches: 2. CDR1 and CDR2 from the germline V gene are SGHTA and FQGNSA.

The chain employs TRBV5-1 and TRBJ1-1, with a weak D call TRBD1 (5 bases). V dropped 2 bases and J dropped 4 bases, with 12 bases sitting between them. This CDR3 comprises 14 residues. CDR1 SGHRS and CDR2 YFSETQ come from the germline V gene. CDR3 DNA: TGCGCCAGCAGCTTTCGGGGGGGAGGCACTGAAGCTTTCTTT. It translates to CASSFRGGGTEAFF.

The CDR3 DNA sequence: TGTGCCAGCAGCGCGAGCTCCTACGAGCAGTACTTC. Translation: CASSASSYEQYF. The rearrangement uses TRBV7-9 and TRBJ2-7; D unresolved. V shed 5 bases and J shed 0 bases, with 5 bases lying between them. Germline CDR1 SEHNR, CDR2 FQNEAQ (reference sequence). The CDR3 sequence is 12 residues long.

The V call is TRBV7-9, the J call TRBJ2-2; D possibly uses TRBD1 or TRBD2 (5 bases each). Trimming pared 1 base from V and 2 bases from J, leaving 11 bases between. CDR1 and CDR2 from the germline V gene are SEHNR and FQNEAQ (reference sequence). The CDR3 runs 16 residues. The CDR3 region has the DNA TGTGCCAGCAGCTTAGAGGGACCCAGAAACACCGGGGAGCTGTTTTTT. As protein: CASSLEGPRNTGELFF.

Only one count was recorded for this clone. The rearrangement uses TRBV5-1 and TRBJ1-1, with 8 bases fitting TRBD1. The junction had 6 bases not matched to a gene; V was cut back by 4 bases and J by 1 base. The CDR3 extends over 15 amino acids. CDR1 SGHRS and CDR2 YFSETQ come from the germline V gene. The CDR3 loop reads CASSLGQVGNTEAFF. The CDR3 coding sequence is TGCGCCAGCAGCCTGGGACAGGTGGGGAACACTGAAGCTTTCTTT.

The chain recombines TRBV27 with TRBJ2-7, with D possibly being TRBD2 (6 bases). CDR1 and CDR2 from the germline V gene are MNHEY and SMNVEV (reference sequence). V lost 2 bases and J lost 4, with 12 bases in between. This CDR3 has 14 residues. CDR3 amino acids: CASSLLQGGYEQYF. The CDR3 nucleotides read TGTGCCAGCAGTTTACTCCAGGGAGGATACGAGCAGTACTTC.

This chain links TRBV7-2 with TRBJ1-3; 7 bases are a match to TRBD1. J was trimmed by 0 bases and V by 3 bases; bases with no gene match: 8. The germline V gene has CDR1 SGHTA and CDR2 FQGNSA. This CDR3 is 17 amino acids long. In nucleotides, the CDR3 is TGTGCCAGCAGCTTGAGGGAACAGGGGATCTCTGGAAACACCATATATTTT. Translation: CASSLREQGISGNTIYF.

V gene TRBV7-9 combines with J gene TRBJ2-3, with D hard to call. The CDR3 loop spans 13 amino acids. The germline V and J ends were trimmed by 3 bases and 3 bases, with 7 bases remaining between them. Germline V gene lookup returns CDR1 SEHNR and CDR2 FQNEAQ (reference sequence). DNA for the CDR3: TGTGCCAGCAGCTTTGGGCCAACAGATACGCAGTATTTT. Encoded protein: CASSFGPTDTQYF.

V and J are TRBV19 and TRBJ1-2, with a tentative D call TRBD1 (5 bases). CDR1 and CDR2 from the germline V gene are LNHDA and SQIVND (reference sequence). The V end was cut by 7 bases, the J end by 6 bases, with 18 bases between. This CDR3 has 14 residues. For the CDR3, the DNA is TGTGCCAGTAATAATCTTCAGGGTCTGGATGGCTACACCTTC. Encoded protein: CASNNLQGLDGYTF.

In its sample, this clone was seen once. The rearrangement uses TRBV11-2 and TRBJ1-1; 11 bases are a match to TRBD1. J gave up 1 base and V 5 bases, and 12 bases lay outside the gene matches. The CDR3 runs 18 residues. CDR1 SGHAT and CDR2 FQNNGV come from the germline V gene. The CDR3 sequence: CASSPTDRGRPENTEAFF. As DNA, the CDR3 is TGTGCCAGCAGCCCTACGGACAGGGGGCGGCCTGAGAACACTGAAGCTTTCTTT.